This T cell receptor (beta chain) was identified during a study of T cell responses to AZD1222 COVID-19 vaccine. Overall study findings and caveats: Clonal diversity was possibly underestimated, and white British individuals and females predominated among donors. Nearly half of unique spike-specific TCRs reportedly avoided B.1.351 and B.1.1.7 mutated regions. Only a handful of AZD1222 recipients tested seropositive at baseline. Increased Spike-specific TCR breadth and depth were observed after two AZD1222 doses.

Assay used: immunoSEQ multiplex PCR; TCRdb lists only in-frame clones, some missing. The table records around 99,000 clones, around nine tenths of them present only once. This CDR3 contains 15 residues. Germline CDR1 and CDR2: MNHEY and SMNVEV (reference sequence). The V gene lost 5 bases and the J gene lost 5 bases, with 19 bases spanning the gap. To note about this clone: Its antigen is not identified.

V usage is TRBV27 and J usage is TRBJ2-7; D unresolved. Sequenced material: peripheral blood, taken on day 0 of AZD1222 vaccination. The sequence was collected from an adult in good health. The CDR3 is CASSQIEVPVDEQYF. In DNA, the CDR3 is TGTGCCAGCAGTCAGATTGAGGTCCCCGTCGACGAGCAGTACTTC.